This T cell receptor (beta chain) was captured in a study of T-cell memory formation after mild COVID-19. Findings of the study overall: Some clones that responded were present in memory (sampled pre-infection), which suggests cross-reactive memory joined.

About this clonotype: Its antigen remains unknown.

The V end lost 1 base, the J end lost 4 bases, and 5 bases lay between the germline ends. The CDR3 spans 13 residues. The germline CDR1 and CDR2 sequences are SEHNR and FQNEAQ (reference sequence). TCRdb processed the 5' RACE reads anew with MiXCR; each CDR3 protein has one entry. The repertoire has 110,000 to 150,000 distinct CDR3 sequences, around 15% of them found once; the top ten carry approximately 30%. Sequencing used PBMCs or a T cell subset sorted from them (not recorded which). The V call is TRBV7-9, the J call TRBJ2-1; D ambiguous. The clonotype was recovered from an adult woman who had mild COVID-19 (a few samples of this study predate the infection). Cell type and time point are not known. CDR3 in DNA: TGTGCCAGCAGCTTAGACCAGTACAATGAGCAGTTCTTC. Its protein product is CASSLDQYNEQFF.